Following are 16 T cell receptor beta chains from one sample sequenced in a study of PD-1 blockade in classical Hodgkin lymphoma (dated by TCRdb to 2020 to 2022). Receptor amplification or capture employed the immunoSEQ multiplex PCR assay. TCRdb limited this immuneACCESS table to in-frame rearrangements with V and J called. A share of clones is missing; checked studies link under half to unresolved V genes, and the rest is unexplained. The sample table records around 100,000 clones; around 89% of these occur just once. The ten largest clonotypes hold 5.5% to 8.5% of the sample. The sample's time point label, in plain terms: cycle 2 day 1 (C2D1) of nivolumab. All trial patients had relapsed after autologous stem cell transplantation, with cohorts A, B and C differing in prior brentuximab vedotin exposure. This material consisted of peripheral blood mononuclear cells (PBMCs), taken before the second cycle of nivolumab. These receptors all stem from a human donor with classical Hodgkin lymphoma.

The chain recombines TRBV2 with TRBJ2-3; 13 bases align to TRBD2. V gave up 6 bases and J gave up 1 base; unmatched junction bases: 4. Germline lookup yields CDR1 SNHLY and CDR2 FYNNEI. CDR3 length equals 16 residues. For the CDR3, the DNA is TGTGCCAGCAGACACGGACTAGCGGGGGGCACAGATACGCAGTATTTT. This translates into CASRHGLAGGTDTQYF.

The chain combines TRBV5-1 with TRBJ2-2, with TRBD2 matching over 7 bases. J gave up 1 base and V 4 bases, and 4 bases lay outside the gene matches. The CDR3 covers 15 residues. The germline V gene has CDR1 SGHRS and CDR2 YFSETQ. The CDR3 here is CASSLPSGNTGELFF. CDR3 nucleotides: TGCGCCAGCAGCCTCCCTAGCGGGAACACCGGGGAGCTGTTTTTT.

The V and J genes are TRBV15 and TRBJ2-1, with TRBD1 identical over 8 bases. V lost 5 bases to trimming and J lost 8 bases; unmatched junction nucleotides: 8. The CDR3 length is 14 residues. CDR1 and CDR2 from the germline V gene are LNHNV and YYDKDF (reference sequence). CDR3 sequence: CATSPRTGWDEQFF. CDR3 nucleotide sequence: TGTGCCACCAGCCCACGGACAGGGTGGGATGAGCAGTTCTTC.

The V call is TRBV9, the J call TRBJ2-2; TRBD1 aligns across 12 bases. Trimming took 3 bases from V and 4 from J; bases not matched to a gene: 13. Germline V gene lookup returns CDR1 SGDLS and CDR2 YYNGEE. The CDR3 contains 19 residues. The CDR3 here is CASSEREGQGARGTGELFF. The CDR3 coding sequence is TGTGCCAGCAGCGAGCGGGAGGGACAGGGGGCGCGGGGCACCGGGGAGCTGTTTTTT.

The chain joins TRBV11-2 to TRBJ2-7; D gene unclear. With 1 base removed from V and 4 bases from J, the gap between germline ends came to 11 bases. In germline, CDR1 is SGHAT, CDR2 FQNNGV. This CDR3 is built from 14 residues. The CDR3 here is CASSLALEGYEQYF. CDR3 sequence (DNA): TGTGCCAGCAGCTTAGCCCTAGAAGGTTACGAGCAGTACTTC.

DNA for the CDR3: TGTGCCAGCACTCGTTTGGGACTAGCGGGGGGGCCTACAGATACGCAGTATTTT. This encodes CASTRLGLAGGPTDTQYF. V is TRBV28 and J is TRBJ2-3; 16 bases map to TRBD2. The junction had 10 bases not matched to a gene; V was cut back by 7 bases and J by 3 bases. CDR1 and CDR2 (germline): MDHEN, SYDVKM. The CDR3 extends over 18 amino acids.

This chain uses TRBV6-6 with TRBJ1-1, with D possibly being TRBD1 (5 bases). Germline V CDR1 and CDR2: MNHNY, SVGAGI (reference sequence). Deletions cut 5 bases from V and 0 bases from J, with 16 bases between. This CDR3 region has 16 residues. The CDR3 DNA is TGTGCCAGCAGTCCCCCGGGGCTTGGGATGAACACTGAAGCTTTCTTT. This encodes CASSPPGLGMNTEAFF.

This clone has a single count. V is TRBV28 and J is TRBJ2-5; D possibly corresponds to TRBD2 (6 bases). Germline V gene data show CDR1 as MDHEN and CDR2 as SYDVKM. The length of the CDR3 is 15 residues. The V gene lost 2 bases and the J gene lost 1 base, with 11 bases spanning the gap. Here the CDR3 reads CASSLAGSGQETQYF. The CDR3, as DNA: TGTGCCAGCAGTTTAGCGGGTAGCGGCCAAGAGACCCAGTACTTC.

The rearrangement joins TRBV11-2 to TRBJ1-1; no clear D. Germline CDR1 SGHAT, CDR2 FQNNGV. CDR3 size: 13 residues. Trimming removed 7 bases from V and 2 bases from J, with 11 bases in between. The CDR3 DNA follows: TGTGCCAGCACCAGGATTAGCAACACTGAAGCTTTCTTT. This translates into CASTRISNTEAFF.

The chain couples TRBV18 to TRBJ2-1; D is possibly TRBD2 (6 bases). In germline, CDR1 is KGHSH, CDR2 LQKENI. V lost 3 bases to trimming and J lost 6 bases, with 15 bases between them. CDR3 length: 15 amino acids. CDR3 nucleotides: TGTGCCAGCTCACCTGAGGATAGCGGAATCAATGAGCAGTTCTTC. This gives the protein CASSPEDSGINEQFF.

This rearrangement joins TRBV5-4 to TRBJ2-7, with 8 bases lining up with TRBD1. The germline CDR1 and CDR2 sequences are SGHNT and YYREEE (reference sequence). The CDR3 covers 14 residues. Germline trimming cut 1 base from V and 7 bases from J; bases unmatched to any gene: 7. The CDR3 nucleotides read TGTGCCAGCAGCTTGCAGCAGGGGGCCCGGGAGCAGTACTTC. Amino acid sequence: CASSLQQGAREQYF.

The rearrangement uses TRBV4-3 and TRBJ2-7, with 8 bases that match TRBD1. Germline CDR1 LGHNA, CDR2 YSLEER. V lost 1 base to trimming and J lost 4 bases; unmatched junction nucleotides: 3. The CDR3 length is 14 residues. CDR3 coding DNA: TGCGCCAGCAGCCAAGCTCAGGGGGCTTACGAGCAGTACTTC. It codes for CASSQAQGAYEQYF.

The chain carries TRBV13 and TRBJ1-5; 7 bases fit TRBD1. Germline CDR1 is PRHDT and CDR2 is FYEKMQ (reference sequence). The CDR3 runs to 15 residues. V gave up 4 bases and J gave up 0 bases; unmatched junction bases: 3. The CDR3: CASSSQGYSNQPQHF. The CDR3 bases are TGTGCCAGCAGCTCACAGGGGTATAGCAATCAGCCCCAGCATTTT.

V usage is TRBV4-2 and J usage is TRBJ2-1; D is uncertain. There are 15 residues in the CDR3. The V and J ends lost 0 bases and 5 bases respectively, with 11 bases between them. Germline assignment: CDR1 LGHNA and CDR2 YNFKEQ. The CDR3 is CASSQEANSNNEQFF. CDR3 bases: TGTGCCAGCAGCCAAGAAGCCAATTCAAACAATGAGCAGTTCTTC.

V gene TRBV30 combines with J gene TRBJ1-2; D gene uncertain. Germline CDR1 and CDR2: GTSNPN and SVGIG (reference sequence). The CDR3 is 13 amino acids. V lost 2 bases and J 8 bases, leaving 15 bases between the germline ends. The CDR3: CAWSLGLTGGYTF. DNA for the CDR3: TGTGCCTGGAGTCTCGGGCTGACGGGGGGCTACACCTTC.

This clone was observed a handful of times. This same CDR3 is encoded by further DNA sequences in the sample. V and J are TRBV5-3 and TRBJ2-7; no firm D call. TRBV5-3 is an ORF, and what it does is uncertain. The CDR3 is made up of 12 amino acids. V dropped 0 bases and J dropped 6 bases, with 7 bases sitting between them. CDR3 nucleotide sequence: TGTGCCAGAAGCTTGGCGGAAACCGAGCAGTACTTC. The encoded protein is CARSLAETEQYF.